Following are 31 T cell receptor beta chains from one sample sequenced in a study of OX40 agonist ivuxolimab in advanced cancers. Generated by immunoSEQ multiplex PCR, the TCRdb table keeps only in-frame clones and is missing some. The sample includes 25,000 to 30,000 clones, 80% to 90% of them seen just once. The specimen comprised CD4+ or CD8+ T cells sorted from blood, sampled in a trial of the OX40 agonist ivuxolimab. These receptors were collected from an adult with an advanced solid tumor such as melanoma, head and neck, liver or kidney cancer.

By share of the sample, this clone is medium-sized. The gene calls are TRBV27 and TRBJ1-6; D gene uncertain. The CDR3 is 13 residues long. The V gene's germline CDR1 is MNHEY and CDR2 SMNVEV (reference sequence). Deletions cut 8 bases from V and 4 bases from J, with 9 bases between. The CDR3 bases are TGTGCCAGCGCCAGATCATATAATTCACCCCTCCACTTT. Its translation is CASARSYNSPLHF.

The chain couples TRBV9 to TRBJ2-5; D possibly corresponds to TRBD1 (5 bases). The J call is in doubt because the DNA end fits TRBJ2-7 better. The CDR3 consists of 13 residues. The germline V gene has CDR1 SGDLS and CDR2 YYNGEE. The CDR3 coding sequence is TGTGCCAGCAGCGACAGGTTCTCCTACGAGCAGTACTTC. It encodes CASSDRFSYEQYF.

V usage is TRBV11-3 and J usage is TRBJ2-2; D gene uncertain. V dropped 3 bases and J dropped 6 bases, with 5 bases sitting between them. This CDR3 spans 12 amino acids. Germline-derived CDR1 and CDR2 are SGHNT and YENEEA. The CDR3 is CASSFGSGELFF. The CDR3 DNA follows: TGTGCCAGCAGCTTCGGCTCCGGGGAGCTGTTTTTT. Full variable domain (outside the CDR3, taken from reference TRBV11-3 and TRBJ2-2): EAGVVQSPRYKIIEKKQPVAFWCNPISGHNTLYWYLQNLGQGPELLIRYENEEAVDDSQLPKDRFSAERLKGVDSTLKIQPAELGDSAVYLCASSFGSGELFFGEGSRLTVL.

The chain employs TRBV27 and TRBJ2-1, with D uncertain. Per the germline V gene, CDR1 is MNHEY and CDR2 is SMNVEV (reference sequence). Trimming removed 5 bases from V and 12 bases from J, with 17 bases in between. The CDR3 consists of 13 residues. CDR3 sequence (DNA): TGTGCCAGCAGTGCTACGGTGGGGTCAATGCAGTTCTTC. Protein product: CASSATVGSMQFF.

The table lists this clone with a count of one. This chain links TRBV28 with TRBJ1-1, with D possibly TRBD1 on 6 matching bases. CDR3 length: 16 residues. V lost 6 bases to trimming and J lost 1 base, with 18 bases between them. Germline values: CDR1 MDHEN, CDR2 SYDVKM. The CDR3 nucleotides are TGTGCCAGCAGCCTATCTTTAGGGGGTAGGAACACTGAAGCTTTCTTT. The encoded protein is CASSLSLGGRNTEAFF. The entire variable domain, with the rest obtained from reference TRBV28 and TRBJ1-1, is as follows: DVKVTQSSRYLVKRTGEKVFLECVQDMDHENMFWYRQDPGLGLRLIYFSYDVKMKEKGDIPEGYSVSREKKERFSLILESASTNQTSMYLCASSLSLGGRNTEAFFGQGTRLTVV.

This chain uses TRBV4-1 with TRBJ2-2, with D tentatively TRBD1 (5 bases). The CDR3 covers 12 residues. Per germline, CDR1 MGHRA and CDR2 YSYEKL. Trimming stripped 1 base from V and 9 bases from J, with 6 bases between. The CDR3 nucleotides read TGCGCCAGCAGCCAAGGGGGCCGGGAGCTGTTTTTT. This codes for CASSQGGRELFF.

About this clone itself: One junction end disagrees with the germline gene, perhaps due to a read error. V is TRBV5-1 and J is TRBJ1-2, with TRBD1 matching over 9 bases. The CDR3 extends over 14 amino acids. Germline V gene lookup returns CDR1 SGHRS and CDR2 YFSETQ. CDR3 residues: CASISGTGMAGYTF. CDR3 nucleotide sequence: TGTGCCAGCATCTCGGGGACAGGGATGGCTGGCTACACCTTC.

V usage is TRBV13 and J usage is TRBJ2-7, with 8 bases aligning to TRBD1. The V and J ends lost 4 bases and 0 bases, in that order; junction bases with no gene match: 5. Germline values: CDR1 PRHDT, CDR2 FYEKMQ (reference sequence). This CDR3 region has 15 residues. The CDR3 region is CASSSRDRLSYEQYF. Written as DNA, the CDR3 is TGTGCCAGCAGCTCCCGGGACAGGCTCTCCTACGAGCAGTACTTC.

The chain recombines TRBV14 with TRBJ1-2, with D possibly matching TRBD1 (5 bases). Looked up from germline, CDR1 is SGHDN and CDR2 is FVKESK. This CDR3 has 17 amino acids. The V end lost 3 bases, the J end lost 6 bases, and 23 bases lay between the germline ends. The CDR3 coding sequence is TGTGCCAGCAGCCACCTTCCCCAATTGGGGCTTGTGCATGGCTACACCTTC. Amino acid sequence: CASSHLPQLGLVHGYTF. Full variable domain (rest looked up from reference TRBV14 and TRBJ1-2): EAGVTQFPSHSVIEKGQTVTLRCDPISGHDNLYWYRRVMGKEIKFLLHFVKESKQDESGMPNNRFLAERTGGTYSTLKVQPAELEDSGVYFCASSHLPQLGLVHGYTFGSGTRLTVV.

This clone was detected once. The DNA of the CDR3 is TGTGCCAGCAGCTCCTACCTGGGCGAAAAACTGTTTTTT. This translates into CASSSYLGEKLFF. The chain couples TRBV7-9 to TRBJ1-4; D is uncertain. The CDR3 is 13 residues long. Per germline, CDR1 SEHNR and CDR2 FQNEAQ (reference sequence). Trimming left V 4 bases short and J 8 bases short, with 11 bases between.

The chain joins TRBV7-9 to TRBJ1-1; D remains unclear. The CDR3 is 17 amino acids. The ends were cut back, 1 base at V and 5 bases at J, with 20 bases in the middle. Germline V gene sequence: CDR1 SEHNR, CDR2 FQNEAQ (reference sequence). This CDR3 is CASSLVRLLGSGTEAFF. As DNA, the CDR3 is TGTGCCAGCAGCTTAGTCAGGTTATTAGGCAGCGGGACTGAAGCTTTCTTT.

The CDR3 coding sequence is TGTGCCAGCAGCCATGCCACGGGGAACACTGAAGCTTTCTTT. Its translation is CASSHATGNTEAFF. The chain links TRBV4-2 to TRBJ1-1; D is unresolved. The germline V gene has CDR1 LGHNA and CDR2 YNFKEQ. The CDR3 consists of 14 residues. V lost 3 bases to trimming and J lost 1 base, with 9 bases between them.

The chain has TRBV6-1 and TRBJ2-2; D gene unclear. The germline V and J ends were trimmed by 4 bases and 2 bases, with 5 bases remaining between them. This CDR3 contains 13 residues. Germline loops: CDR1 MNHNS, CDR2 SASEGT. The CDR3 DNA follows: TGTGCCAGCAGTGGCGGAAACACCGGGGAGCTGTTTTTT. Translating gives CASSGGNTGELFF.

This chain links TRBV7-8 with TRBJ2-1; D gene uncertain. The CDR3 runs 17 residues. V lost 5 bases and J 7 bases, leaving 24 bases between the germline ends. CDR1 and CDR2 (germline): SGHVS, FQNEAQ. The CDR3 DNA sequence: TGTGCCAGCAGCCCAATTATCGGAAGAAATACTGTTAATGAGCAGTTCTTC. This encodes CASSPIIGRNTVNEQFF.

The chain uses TRBV6-5 and TRBJ2-7, with D possibly being TRBD1 (5 bases). CDR1 and CDR2 (germline): MNHEY, SVGAGI. This CDR3 is 13 amino acids long. V lost 1 base to trimming and J lost 3 bases, with 7 bases between them. CDR3 nucleotide sequence: TGTGCCAGCAGTTACTTAGGGGACTACGAGCAGTACTTC. Translating it yields CASSYLGDYEQYF.

This clone was counted a single time. This chain connects TRBV10-2 to TRBJ2-1, with a weak D call TRBD2 (7 bases). The germline gives CDR1 WSHSY, CDR2 SAAADI. The CDR3 totals 15 residues. V was cut by 3 bases and J by 7 bases, with 16 bases left in between. The CDR3 DNA is TGCGCCAGCAGTGACAGAGGGGGGGCCGGGAATGAGCAGTTCTTC. Protein sequence: CASSDRGGAGNEQFF.

The J gene is TRBJ2-7, the V gene TRBV10-3; D ambiguous. Trimming cost V 7 bases and J 0 bases, with 10 bases left between them. The CDR3 is 13 amino acids. The germline gives CDR1 ENHRY, CDR2 SYGVKD. The CDR3 here is CAITDTSSYEQYF. The CDR3 DNA reads as TGTGCCATCACCGACACGAGCTCCTACGAGCAGTACTTC.

The V and J genes are TRBV10-3 and TRBJ1-2, with D perhaps TRBD1 (5 bases). This CDR3 has 13 residues. Trimming cost V 10 bases and J 3 bases, with 15 bases left between them. Per germline, CDR1 ENHRY and CDR2 SYGVKD. For the CDR3, the DNA is TGTGCCACCCAGGAAGGGGCCCACTATGGCTACACCTTC. Its protein product is CATQEGAHYGYTF.

The rearrangement links TRBV4-1 to TRBJ2-3; 9 positions agree with TRBD2. In germline, CDR1 is MGHRA, CDR2 YSYEKL. The CDR3 sequence is 20 residues long. V shed 5 bases and J 0 bases; nucleotides not matched to a gene: 18. CDR3 protein: CASSVRTEGGRDSSTDTQYF. CDR3 bases: TGCGCCAGCAGCGTCCGTACCGAAGGCGGGAGGGACTCCAGCACAGATACGCAGTATTTT.

The chain uses TRBV19 and TRBJ1-2; a possible D gene is TRBD1 (5 bases). V was clipped by 3 bases and J by 7 bases, with 9 bases between them. This CDR3 has 12 amino acids. Looked up from germline, CDR1 is LNHDA and CDR2 is SQIVND (reference sequence). CDR3 sequence: CASSIGGFGYTF. The CDR3 bases are TGTGCCAGTAGTATCGGGGGGTTTGGCTACACCTTC.

Regarding this clone: The junction differs from germline at one of its ends, possibly a read error. The chain recombines TRBV9 with TRBJ2-7, with a possible D match to TRBD2 (6 bases). The CDR3 extends over 13 amino acids. Germline V gene lookup returns CDR1 SGDLS and CDR2 YYNGEE. CDR3 in amino acids: CASSRTPSAEKYF. CDR3 DNA: TGTGCCAGCAGCCGTACTCCTAGCGCCGAGAAGTACTTC.

The rearrangement uses TRBV5-5 and TRBJ2-7; D is perhaps TRBD1 (5 bases). The CDR3 is 16 residues long. Trimming pared 0 bases from V and 1 base from J, leaving 14 bases between. Germline V gives CDR1 SGHKS, CDR2 YYEKEE (reference sequence). The CDR3 spells CASSLEGQLGSYEQYF. The CDR3 coding sequence is TGTGCCAGCAGCTTGGAGGGGCAGCTGGGATCCTACGAGCAGTACTTC.

The chain links TRBV11-2 to TRBJ1-4; no definite D call. This CDR3 is 16 amino acids long. CDR1 SGHAT and CDR2 FQNNGV come from the germline V gene. The germline V and J ends were trimmed by 6 bases and 3 bases, with 17 bases remaining between them. CDR3 sequence (DNA): TGTGCCAGCAGTTTGGAGGGCGCCGGGGCTAATGAAAAACTGTTTTTT. Translated, it gives CASSLEGAGANEKLFF.

The chain carries TRBV7-7 and TRBJ2-3, with TRBD2 as a possible D gene (7 bases). The V end was cut by 1 base, the J end by 6 bases, with 17 bases between. The germline gives CDR1 SSHAT, CDR2 FNYEAQ (reference sequence). This CDR3 spans 16 amino acids. Here the CDR3 reads CASSLGRGLEGDTQYF. In nucleotides, the CDR3 is TGTGCCAGCAGCTTAGGGCGGGGGCTCGAGGGGGATACGCAGTATTTT.

The CDR3 here is CAISGTNTRPEQYF. The CDR3 DNA reads as TGTGCCATCAGTGGCACTAACACCCGCCCCGAGCAGTACTTC. The rearrangement links TRBV10-3 to TRBJ2-7; D remains unclear. The length of the CDR3 is 14 residues. The V end lost 4 bases, the J end lost 6 bases, and 16 bases lay between the germline ends. Looked up from germline, CDR1 is ENHRY and CDR2 is SYGVKD.

This sequence joins TRBV5-6 and TRBJ2-7, with 7 nucleotides matching TRBD2. The CDR3 is 16 residues long. Trimming cost V 4 bases and J 3 bases; bases outside gene matches: 13. The germline V gene has CDR1 SGHDT and CDR2 YYEEEE. The CDR3 is CASSPPGGTLVYEQYF. DNA of the CDR3: TGTGCCAGCAGCCCCCCCGGGGGGACCTTAGTCTACGAGCAGTACTTC.

This sequence joins TRBV11-2 and TRBJ1-1, with TRBD1 matching over 7 bases. J gave up 2 bases and V 5 bases, and 5 bases lay outside the gene matches. In germline, CDR1 is SGHAT, CDR2 FQNNGV. This CDR3 comprises 14 residues. CDR3 protein: CASSPGTANTEAFF. The CDR3 bases are TGTGCCAGCAGCCCCGGGACAGCTAACACTGAAGCTTTCTTT.

The V call is TRBV5-6, the J call TRBJ1-2, with 9 positions matching TRBD1. V gave up 1 base and J gave up 8 bases; unmatched junction bases: 9. Germline CDR1 SGHDT, CDR2 YYEEEE. The CDR3 has 15 amino acids. CDR3 in DNA: TGTGCCAGCAGCTTGTCCGGGACAGGGTCGAGAGGCTACACCTTC. The encoded protein is CASSLSGTGSRGYTF.

The chain combines TRBV5-4 with TRBJ2-3; no clear D. V was clipped by 4 bases and J by 0 bases, with 15 bases between them. Germline assignment: CDR1 SGHNT and CDR2 YYREEE (reference sequence). The CDR3 runs to 16 residues. CDR3 bases: TGTGCCAGCAGCCCGATTGAGTCGTTGAGCACAGATACGCAGTATTTT. Translating it yields CASSPIESLSTDTQYF.

V and J are TRBV9 and TRBJ2-1; 7 bases align to TRBD1. V lost 4 bases to trimming and J lost 1 base; unmatched junction nucleotides: 8. This CDR3 is 16 amino acids long. The germline CDR1 and CDR2 sequences are SGDLS and YYNGEE. CDR3 DNA: TGTGCCAGCAGCCCCGATGACAGGGAGTCCTACAATGAGCAGTTCTTC. Encoded protein: CASSPDDRESYNEQFF.

This clone was seen a single time. This chain links TRBV7-9 with TRBJ1-4, with a weak D call TRBD1 (5 bases). This CDR3 spans 16 amino acids. Germline V CDR1 and CDR2: SEHNR, FQNEAQ (reference sequence). V was clipped by 5 bases and J by 7 bases, with 20 bases between them. CDR3 region: CASSKRGGRLAEKLFF. Here the CDR3 DNA reads TGTGCCAGCAGCAAAAGGGGCGGGCGTTTAGCTGAAAAACTGTTTTTT.